This T cell receptor (beta chain) derives from a study of blood T cell repertoires in COVID-19. Turning to the study itself: The United States, Italy and Spain provided the acute and convalescent COVID-19 samples. The analysed material was cDNA or gDNA that came from T cells, B-cell-depleted T cells, or PBMCs.

Methods used by the authors: Reference gene primers were amplified, and this amplification served to estimate nucleated cell counts. Libraries were prepared by immunoSEQ multiplex PCR; TCRdb keeps only in-frame clonotypes and omits some of them. V, J and clone size were drawn from that table, and D and trimming were deduced from the DNA. Of approximately 47,000 clones in the sample, 90% were seen once. Germline V gene lookup returns CDR1 ENHRY and CDR2 SYGVKD. With 1 base removed from V and 7 bases from J, the gap between germline ends came to 13 bases. CDR3 length: 14 amino acids. This TCR came from a man between 70 and 80 years old with active COVID-19. The rearrangement joins TRBV10-3 to TRBJ1-2; a possible D gene is TRBD1 (5 bases). The sequencing input was peripheral blood. The chain's CDR3 is CAISEWDSTVGYTF. The CDR3 DNA is TGTGCCATCAGTGAGTGGGACTCGACGGTTGGCTACACCTTC.